This TCR beta chain was sequenced during a study of cytomegalovirus exposure and HLA in healthy donors. Broader study findings: Data from an earlier analysis indicated that most TCR beta V segments were productive either about 87% or about 30% of the time.

Germline values: CDR1 SGHVS, CDR2 FNYEAQ. Trimming shortened V by 4 bases and J by 1 base, and 10 bases separated the two germline ends. This CDR3 has 15 residues. Vbeta (60) and Jbeta (13) primers were used in the PCR. TCRdb's table, derived via immunoSEQ multiplex PCR, lists solely in-frame clones and lacks some. The table lists tens of thousands of clones, roughly 84% of them singletons, with under 2.5% in the top ten. About this clone: Its antigen is not known.

The TCR originated in a man aged 18 to 30 in good health and CMV-seronegative. The sequenced sample was PBMCs. The chain has TRBV7-6 and TRBJ2-2; perhaps TRBD2 as D (6 bases). The CDR3 sequence: CASSSGTLNTGELFF. In DNA form, the CDR3 reads TGTGCCAGCAGCTCTGGGACTTTGAACACCGGGGAGCTGTTTTTT. Complete variable domain (other parts from reference TRBV7-6 and TRBJ2-2): GAGVSQSPRYKVTKRGQDVALRCDPISGHVSLYWYRQALGQGPEFLTYFNYEAQQDKSGLPNDRFSAERPEGSISTLTIQRTEQRDSAMYRCASSSGTLNTGELFFGEGSRLTVL.